A selection of T cell receptor beta chains follows, all from one sample in a study of blood T cell repertoires in COVID-19. Produced via immunoSEQ multiplex PCR; TCRdb's table is partial and in-frame only. Altogether around 270,000 clones are present, 70% to 90% being singletons, with the ten largest covering approximately 4.2%. Sequenced: PBMCs or T cells enriched from blood (not recorded which). These receptors all stem from a woman aged 25-40 years who had recovered from COVID-19. CDR3s include the opening cysteine and the closing phenylalanine or tryptophan. Fields, in order: D gene, J gene, V gene, clone size, CDR3 protein, CDR3 DNA. The D gene is left open where the match is weak. Clone size is not always given. Where it is, it says once, few, many or a class for expanded clones.

NA TRBJ2-3 TRBV6-1 few CASSDRGWTDTQYF TGTGCCAGCAGTGACAGGGGATGGACAGATACGCAGTATTTT
NA TRBJ1-2 TRBV7-9 NA CASSLEVEGLGYTF TGTGCCAGCAGCTTAGAGGTGGAGGGACTTGGCTACACCTTC
NA TRBJ2-3 TRBV19 once CASKTGTGTDTQYF TGTGCCAGTAAAACCGGGACTGGCACAGATACGCAGTATTTT
TRBD1 TRBJ2-7 TRBV11-2 NA CASSSGTGAPSSYEQYF TGTGCCAGCAGCTCCGGGACAGGGGCTCCTTCTTCCTACGAGCAGTACTTC
TRBD1 TRBJ1-1 TRBV19 NA CASIRQGQAEAFF TGTGCCAGTATTCGACAGGGTCAGGCTGAAGCTTTCTTT
TRBD2 TRBJ2-1 TRBV11-3 NA CASSDTKPGGYNEQFF TGTGCCAGCAGCGACACTAAGCCGGGAGGTTACAATGAGCAGTTCTTC
NA TRBJ1-6 TRBV7-2 NA CASSPSEAQNSPLHF TGTGCCAGCAGCCCTAGCGAGGCACAGAATTCACCCCTCCACTTT
TRBD2 TRBJ2-7 TRBV6-5 NA CASSYPGGGNEQYF TGTGCCAGCAGTTACCCGGGAGGAGGAAACGAGCAGTACTTC
TRBD1 TRBJ2-7 TRBV3-1/TRBV3-2 NA CASRPTSTGAYEQYF TGTGCCAGCCGGCCCACCTCCACAGGGGCCTACGAGCAGTACTTC
TRBD1 TRBJ2-2 TRBV25-1 NA CASSGEDRGDTGELFF TGTGCCAGCAGTGGCGAGGACAGGGGGGACACCGGGGAGCTGTTTTTT
TRBD2 TRBJ2-1 TRBV28 NA CASSSAGGISSRGFYNEQFF TGTGCCAGCAGCAGCGCGGGGGGAATCTCGTCCCGTGGATTTTACAATGAGCAGTTCTTC
NA TRBJ2-3 TRBV11-2 NA CASSLGTASTDTQYF TGTGCCAGCAGCTTAGGGACAGCTAGCACAGATACGCAGTATTTT
TRBD2 TRBJ2-7 TRBV4-2 NA CASSQGQGLAGVRAYEQYF TGTGCCAGCAGCCAAGGACAAGGGCTAGCGGGAGTACGGGCCTACGAGCAGTACTTC
NA TRBJ2-7 TRBV5-4 NA CASSPKDRSNEQYF TGTGCCAGCAGCCCCAAGGACAGAAGCAACGAGCAGTACTTC
NA TRBJ2-7 TRBV6-2/TRBV6-3 NA CASSPSGAGFLQEQYF TGTGCCAGCAGCCCATCTGGGGCAGGATTTTTGCAGGAGCAGTACTTC
NA TRBJ1-5 TRBV25-1 NA CASIWGVYQPQHF TGTGCCAGTATCTGGGGGGTCTATCAGCCCCAGCATTTT
TRBD2 TRBJ2-3 TRBV24-1 NA CATSPGGEVTDTQYF TGTGCCACCAGCCCGGGGGGGGAGGTCACAGATACGCAGTATTTT
NA TRBJ1-3 TRBV18 NA CASSLMDTELGNTIYF TGTGCCAGCTCACTCATGGACACAGAACTTGGAAACACCATATATTTT
NA TRBJ2-7 TRBV25-1 few CASSGTTYEQYF TGTGCCAGCAGTGGGACAACCTACGAGCAGTACTTC
NA TRBJ1-2 TRBV13 once CASSLGSGYTF TGTGCCAGCAGCTTGGGCTCTGGCTACACCTTC
TRBD1 TRBJ1-5 TRBV18 few CASSPDRERGNQPQHF TGTGCCAGCTCACCAGACAGGGAGAGGGGCAATCAGCCCCAGCATTTT
TRBD1 TRBJ1-1 TRBV7-3 once CASSLKGQGTEAFF TGTGCCAGCAGCTTAAAGGGACAGGGGACTGAAGCTTTCTTT
NA TRBJ1-2 TRBV10-2 NA CASSESGRLGRNYGYTF TGCGCCAGCAGTGAGTCTGGCAGGTTGGGCCGTAACTATGGCTACACCTTC
NA TRBJ2-7 TRBV5-4 NA CASSLQGYEQYF TGTGCCAGCAGCTTGCAGGGCTACGAGCAGTACTTC
TRBD2 TRBJ2-7 TRBV6-2/TRBV6-3 once CASSNPSPTSGNPYEQYF TGTGCCAGCAGCAACCCGTCCCCCACTAGCGGGAACCCCTACGAGCAATACTTC
NA TRBJ1-6 TRBV6-5 NA CASSWGGSYNSPLHF TGTGCCAGCAGTTGGGGGGGCAGCTATAATTCACCCCTCCACTTT
TRBD1 TRBJ1-1 TRBV9 few CASSAHPGTGARGTEAFF TGTGCCAGCAGCGCCCACCCTGGGACAGGGGCAAGGGGCACTGAAGCTTTCTTT
NA TRBJ1-4 TRBV18 NA CASSATRSREEKLFF TGTGCCAGCTCAGCCACCCGGTCGCGGGAGGAAAAACTGTTTTTT
NA TRBJ1-1 TRBV18 NA CASSPPHTNTEAFF TGTGCCAGCTCACCACCCCATACTAACACTGAAGCTTTCTTT
TRBD2 TRBJ2-7 TRBV27 NA CASSLLRGGAYEQYF TGTGCCAGCAGTTTATTGCGCGGGGGGGCCTACGAGCAGTACTTC
NA TRBJ1-3 TRBV4-1 few CASSQERVSGNTIYF TGCGCCAGCAGCCAAGAGCGCGTCTCTGGAAACACCATATATTTT
TRBD1 TRBJ2-1 TRBV28 NA CASSWTGSLNEQFF TGTGCCAGCAGTTGGACAGGGTCTCTCAATGAGCAGTTCTTC
NA TRBJ1-2 TRBV27 NA CASSPLGGPNYGYTF TGTGCCAGCAGTCCACTTGGGGGCCCAAACTATGGCTACACCTTC
TRBD1 TRBJ1-6 TRBV10-1 NA CASSERDRGSPLHF TGCGCCAGCAGTGAGAGAGACAGGGGTTCACCCCTCCACTTT
NA TRBJ2-3 TRBV18 NA CASSPTSKDTQYF TGTGCCAGCTCACCAACTAGCAAAGATACGCAGTATTTT
TRBD1 TRBJ2-1 TRBV7-9 NA CASSPYRGTEQFF TGTGCCAGCAGTCCTTACAGGGGGACTGAGCAGTTCTTC
NA TRBJ1-6 TRBV5-1 NA CASSLDSSYNSPLHF TGCGCCAGCAGCCTTGACAGCTCCTATAATTCACCCCTCCACTTT
NA TRBJ1-5 TRBV3-1/TRBV3-2 NA CASSQVGVNQPQHF TGTGCCAGCAGCCAAGTAGGGGTCAATCAGCCCCAGCATTTT
NA TRBJ2-1 TRBV7-9 NA CASSPPQGGYNEQFF TGTGCCAGCAGCCCCCCCCAAGGAGGCTACAATGAGCAGTTCTTC
NA TRBJ1-3 TRBV11-2 NA CASRWPGSGNTIYF TGTGCCAGCAGATGGCCGGGCTCTGGAAACACCATATATTTT
TRBD1 TRBJ1-4 TRBV3-1/TRBV3-2 once CASSQRTGDAKLFF TGTGCCAGCAGCCAAAGGACAGGGGATGCAAAACTGTTTTTT
NA TRBJ2-3 TRBV15 NA CATSREVVGGRTADTQYF TGTGCCACCAGCAGAGAGGTTGTTGGAGGCAGGACGGCGGATACGCAGTATTTT
TRBD1 TRBJ1-1 TRBV29-1 few CSSRGQGLNTEAFF TGCAGCTCTCGAGGACAGGGATTGAACACTGAAGCTTTCTTT
NA TRBJ2-1 TRBV7-8 few CASSLAYSGPYNEQFF TGTGCCAGCAGCTTAGCGTACAGCGGGCCGTACAATGAGCAGTTCTTC
TRBD1 TRBJ2-7 TRBV18 NA CASSPWTGGSYEQYF TGTGCCAGCTCACCTTGGACAGGGGGGTCCTACGAGCAGTACTTC
NA TRBJ1-3 TRBV7-9 NA CASSLSFSGNTIYF TGTGCCAGCAGCTTATCCTTCTCTGGAAACACCATATATTTT
TRBD1 TRBJ1-2 TRBV7-9 NA CASSLGFGQGMQGYTF TGTGCCAGCAGCTTAGGATTTGGACAGGGTATGCAGGGCTACACCTTC
NA TRBJ2-7 TRBV10-2 NA CASSEGRSSYEQYF TGCGCCAGCAGTGAGGGGAGAAGCTCCTACGAGCAGTACTTC
TRBD1 TRBJ1-4 TRBV5-1 NA CASSRLRTGGGEKLFF TGCGCCAGCAGCCGCCTCCGAACAGGGGGGGGCGAAAAACTGTTTTTT
NA TRBJ1-2 TRBV7-2 NA CASSLGLSGYPYGYTF TGTGCCAGCAGCTTAGGTCTCTCCGGGTACCCCTATGGCTACACCTTC
TRBD1 TRBJ1-6 TRBV29-1 NA CSVHSGQGFSSPLHF TGCAGCGTTCATTCCGGACAGGGGTTTAGCTCACCCCTCCACTTT
TRBD1 TRBJ1-1 TRBV5-6 NA CASSLNRGREAAFF TGTGCCAGCAGCTTGAACAGGGGGCGGGAAGCAGCTTTCTTT
TRBD2 TRBJ2-5 TRBV5-1 NA CASSPGLAGGQETQYF TGCGCCAGCAGCCCAGGACTAGCGGGGGGCCAAGAGACCCAGTACTTC
NA TRBJ2-5 TRBV11-2 NA CASSLEDTLAQYF TGTGCCAGCAGCTTAGAAGACACTTTGGCCCAGTACTTC
NA TRBJ2-7 TRBV4-2 NA CASSRDAGIGYEQYF TGTGCCAGCAGCCGAGATGCGGGAATCGGCTACGAGCAGTACTTC
TRBD1 TRBJ1-2 TRBV6-4 NA CASRRGQGADGYTF TGTGCCAGCAGGAGGGGACAGGGGGCCGATGGCTACACCTTC